Shown below are 11 T cell receptor beta chains from a single sample sequenced in a study of a mutant IDH1 vaccine in newly diagnosed glioma. Their antigens remain unidentified. Some clones are missing from TCRdb's copy, which holds only in-frame ones; the method was immunoSEQ multiplex PCR. The sample contains tens of thousands of clones, 90% to 95% of which appear only once. This sample's time point: week 5, during vaccination. Every vaccination contained 300 ug of the mutant IDH1 20-mer peptide and was paired with topical imiquimod. The input for sequencing was PBMCs, taken from a glioma patient whose treatment included an IDH1 peptide vaccine. The receptors derive from a woman between 50 and 59 years old with glioma.

The J gene is TRBJ2-7, the V gene TRBV5-1, with D possibly called TRBD1 or TRBD2 (5 bases each). V was pared by 1 base and J by 7 bases, with 21 bases between. The germline CDR1 and CDR2 sequences are SGHRS and YFSETQ. The CDR3 has 16 amino acids. Here the CDR3 DNA reads TGCGCCAGCAGCTTGCGGGGACCCACCATCCTCGGGGAGCAGTACTTC. As protein: CASSLRGPTILGEQYF.

The chain couples TRBV13 to TRBJ1-2; D not resolved. V shed 1 base and J shed 6 bases, with 6 bases lying between them. CDR1 and CDR2 (germline): PRHDT, FYEKMQ (reference sequence). The CDR3 totals 12 residues. The CDR3: CASSLEVHGYTF. As DNA, the CDR3 is TGTGCCAGCAGCTTAGAGGTCCATGGCTACACCTTC.

This chain joins TRBV2 and TRBJ1-3; D not certain. This CDR3 contains 15 residues. V shed 3 bases and J shed 3 bases, with 12 bases lying between them. Germline V gene lookup returns CDR1 SNHLY and CDR2 FYNNEI. CDR3 amino acids: CASSDGVRYGNTIYF. The DNA for the CDR3 is TGTGCCAGCAGTGATGGCGTCCGTTATGGAAACACCATATATTTT.

This chain joins TRBV7-9 and TRBJ1-1; tentative D call: TRBD1 (5 bases). Trimming shortened V by 5 bases and J by 0 bases, and 13 bases separated the two germline ends. The CDR3 spans 15 residues. Per germline, CDR1 SEHNR and CDR2 FQNEAQ (reference sequence). The CDR3 loop reads CASSPGDGMNTEAFF. The CDR3 bases are TGTGCCAGCAGCCCGGGGGACGGAATGAACACTGAAGCTTTCTTT.

This chain joins TRBV4-1 and TRBJ2-5, with a tentative D call TRBD1 (5 bases). CDR1 and CDR2 from the germline V gene are MGHRA and YSYEKL. This CDR3 contains 14 residues. V lost 1 base to trimming and J lost 5 bases, with 11 bases between them. CDR3 sequence (DNA): TGCGCCAGCAGCCAAGGGGGCCGAAGCGAGACCCAGTACTTC. Protein product: CASSQGGRSETQYF.

V gene TRBV2 combines with J gene TRBJ1-5; no reliable D call. CDR1 is SNHLY and CDR2 is FYNNEI in the germline V gene. Between the trimmed V and J ends, which lost 9 bases and 2 bases, there was a span of 14 bases. The CDR3 runs 14 residues. The CDR3 DNA reads TGTGCCAGTAAGGCCGGGAGGGGCAATCAGCCCCAGCATTTT. As protein: CASKAGRGNQPQHF.

This clone was counted only a few times. The chain links TRBV6-1 to TRBJ2-7; D ambiguous. Germline V lookup: CDR1 MNHNS, CDR2 SASEGT. Between the trimmed V and J ends, which lost 8 bases and 2 bases, there was a span of 13 bases. The CDR3 is 13 amino acids. CDR3 DNA sequence: TGTGCCAGCTACGCAGGCCCAACCTACGAGCAGTACTTC. Its protein product is CASYAGPTYEQYF.

The genes are TRBV6-5 and TRBJ2-7; 9 bases agree with TRBD1. The CDR3 has 16 amino acids. CDR1 and CDR2 from the germline V gene are MNHEY and SVGAGI. V lost 2 bases and J lost 5; bases outside the gene matches: 10. In nucleotides, the CDR3 is TGTGCCAGCAGTTACCCGCCGGGACAGGGTATCCACGAGCAGTACTTC. Its protein is CASSYPPGQGIHEQYF.

The chain employs TRBV18 and TRBJ1-2, with a possible D match to TRBD1 (6 bases). Germline CDR1 is KGHSH and CDR2 is LQKENI. The CDR3 has 13 residues. V lost 3 bases and J 4 bases, leaving 9 bases between the germline ends. In DNA form, the CDR3 reads TGTGCCAGCTCACCGCTGGACAGCTATGGCTACACCTTC. Its translation is CASSPLDSYGYTF.

This chain joins TRBV2 and TRBJ2-3, with 10 bases matching TRBD2. The CDR3 sequence is 19 residues long. Germline V CDR1 and CDR2: SNHLY, FYNNEI. The trim removed 0 bases at V and 0 bases at J, leaving 9 bases unmatched. CDR3: CASSEADPLLAGSTDTQYF. In nucleotides, the CDR3 is TGTGCCAGCAGTGAAGCGGACCCGTTACTAGCGGGGAGCACAGATACGCAGTATTTT.

V and J are TRBV29-1 and TRBJ1-3; the D is unclear. Germline CDR1 SQVTM, CDR2 ANQGSEA. The CDR3 spans 16 residues. V lost 1 base and J lost 2, with 15 bases in between. The DNA for the CDR3 is TGCAGCGTTGAAGGGGGAGACATCGAAACTGGAAACACCATATATTTT. Translation: CSVEGGDIETGNTIYF.